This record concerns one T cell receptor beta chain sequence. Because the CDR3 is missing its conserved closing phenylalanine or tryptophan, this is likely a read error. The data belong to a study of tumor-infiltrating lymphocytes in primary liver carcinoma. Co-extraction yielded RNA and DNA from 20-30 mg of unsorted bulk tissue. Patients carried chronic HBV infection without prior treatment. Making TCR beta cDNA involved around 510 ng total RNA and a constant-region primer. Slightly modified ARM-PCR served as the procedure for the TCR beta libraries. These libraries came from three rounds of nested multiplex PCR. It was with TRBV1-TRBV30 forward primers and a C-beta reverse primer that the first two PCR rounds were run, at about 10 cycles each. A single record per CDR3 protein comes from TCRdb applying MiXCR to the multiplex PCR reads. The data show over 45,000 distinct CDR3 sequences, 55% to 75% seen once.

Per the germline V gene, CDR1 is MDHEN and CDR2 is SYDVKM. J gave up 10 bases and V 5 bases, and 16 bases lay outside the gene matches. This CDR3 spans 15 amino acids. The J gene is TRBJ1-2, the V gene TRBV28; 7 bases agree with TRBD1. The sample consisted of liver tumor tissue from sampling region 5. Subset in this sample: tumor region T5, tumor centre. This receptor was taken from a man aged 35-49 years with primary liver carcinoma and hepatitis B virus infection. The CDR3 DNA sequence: TGTGCCAGCAGTACCGGACCCGGGACAGCCAGTGACTACACCCTC. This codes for CASSTGPGTASDYTL.